One TCR beta chain is described in this entry. What it binds is unknown. Produced via immunoSEQ multiplex PCR; TCRdb's table is partial and in-frame only. This table holds more than 90,000 clones, more than 85% found once. With 6 bases removed from V and 1 base from J, the gap between germline ends came to 6 bases. CDR3 length: 13 residues. Germline loops: CDR1 MNHNY, CDR2 SVGAGI (reference sequence). This sample stems from a study of graft-versus-host responses after intestinal transplantation. Overall study results and limits: GvH clones were identified in recipient marrow, with some first appearing in ileum or blood.

The chain uses TRBV6-6 and TRBJ2-2, with D unresolved. The receptor's source is a human donor who was the organ donor for an intestinal transplant. This specimen consisted of unstimulated CD8+ T cells sorted from spleen or lymph node cells, obtained before transplant. CDR3 loop: CASSRQNTGELFF. The CDR3 bases are TGTGCCAGCAGCCGACAGAACACCGGGGAGCTGTTTTTT.